Following are 32 T cell receptor beta chains from one sample sequenced in a study of T-cell reconstitution after alpha-beta-depleted transplantation in children. Preparation of the TCRbeta library involved a method that used unique molecular identifiers. TCRdb itself ran the PCR reads through MiXCR, one entry per CDR3 protein. The sample contains about 980,000 distinct CDR3 sequences, less than 30% of which appear only once. Sequencing was performed on PBMCs, mostly from graft donor cells, taken 360 days after TCRalphabeta/CD19-depleted stem cell transplant. All receptors come from a boy younger than two who had a stem cell transplant for SCID, so the T cells may come from the graft donor.

This clonotype appeared a few times. The chain couples TRBV5-1 to TRBJ2-7, with 7 positions matching TRBD1. Unmatched junction bases numbered 14, after V lost 6 bases and J lost 2 bases. The CDR3 totals 16 residues. The germline CDR1 and CDR2 sequences are SGHRS and YFSETQ. CDR3 nucleotides: TGCGCCAGCAACCTACGATCCGGGACAGTGACCTACGAGCAGTACTTC. Protein product: CASNLRSGTVTYEQYF.

Only a few counts were recorded for this clonotype. The chain joins TRBV3-1 to TRBJ2-1; 9 nucleotides agree with TRBD2. Germline V lookup: CDR1 LGHDT, CDR2 YNNKEL (reference sequence). The ends lost 6 bases at V and 9 bases at J; junction bases unmatched: 9. The CDR3 contains 14 residues. The CDR3 loop reads CASSTKRGVGEQFF. CDR3 DNA: TGTGCCAGCAGTACCAAGCGGGGGGTGGGTGAGCAGTTCTTC.

V and J are TRBV6-5 and TRBJ2-3; possibly TRBD1 for D (5 bases). V was clipped by 2 bases and J by 1 base, with 16 bases between them. This CDR3 region has 17 residues. Germline lookup yields CDR1 MNHEY and CDR2 SVGAGI. This chain's CDR3 is CASSYHFQGFGTDTQYF. CDR3 in DNA: TGTGCCAGCAGTTACCACTTCCAGGGTTTTGGCACAGATACGCAGTATTTT.

V and J are TRBV5-1 and TRBJ2-7, with a possible D match to TRBD1 (6 bases). The V gene's germline CDR1 is SGHRS and CDR2 YFSETQ. The CDR3 covers 16 residues. V lost 0 bases to trimming and J lost 0 bases, with 13 bases between them. The CDR3 is CASSLGGGEPSYEQYF. The CDR3, as DNA: TGCGCCAGCAGCTTGGGAGGGGGTGAACCCTCCTACGAGCAGTACTTC.

The gene calls are TRBV5-5 and TRBJ1-4; the D is unclear. Germline V CDR1 and CDR2: SGHKS, YYEKEE (reference sequence). V was pared by 4 bases and J by 7 bases, with 14 bases between. This CDR3 has 14 amino acids. CDR3: CASSEWLGSEKLFF. The CDR3, as DNA: TGTGCCAGCAGCGAGTGGCTGGGGAGTGAAAAACTGTTTTTT.

This clonotype was found a few times. The chain combines TRBV7-9 with TRBJ1-4; no definite D call. Trimming removed 1 base at V and 5 bases at J, with 8 bases between. Germline CDR1 and CDR2: SEHNR and FQNEAQ (reference sequence). This CDR3 has 14 amino acids. CDR3: CASSLDRENEKLFF. As DNA, the CDR3 is TGTGCCAGCAGCTTAGACCGAGAAAATGAAAAACTGTTTTTT.

This clonotype has just a few counts. This chain uses TRBV29-1 with TRBJ2-6, with unresolved D. CDR1 SQVTM and CDR2 ANQGSEA come from the germline V gene. V lost 3 bases to trimming and J lost 4 bases, with 4 bases between them. CDR3 length equals 12 residues. The CDR3 nucleotides read TGCAGCGTTGAGTACGGGGCCAACGTCCTGACTTTC. This encodes CSVEYGANVLTF. Together with reference TRBV29-1 and TRBJ2-6, the CDR3 gives the full variable domain: SAVISQKPSRDICQRGTSLTIQCQVDSQVTMMFWYRQQPGQSLTLIATANQGSEATYESGFVIDKFPISRPNLTFSTLTVSNMSPEDSSIYLCSVEYGANVLTFGAGSRLTVL.

J is TRBJ1-1 and V is TRBV20-1; no reliable D call. The CDR3 runs 13 residues. Germline V gene lookup returns CDR1 DFQATT and CDR2 SNEGSKA (reference sequence). The ends were cut back, 3 bases at V and 5 bases at J, with 13 bases in the middle. In DNA, the CDR3 is TGCAGTGCTAGGGGCCGAATCCGGACTGAAGCTTTCTTT. Protein: CSARGRIRTEAFF.

The sample holds one count of this clonotype. The V and J genes are TRBV2 and TRBJ2-5, with a tentative D call TRBD2 (6 bases). V was shortened by 7 bases and J by 1 base, with 13 bases between the two germline ends. Germline V gene lookup returns CDR1 SNHLY and CDR2 FYNNEI. The CDR3 contains 14 residues. The DNA for the CDR3 is TGTGCCAGCAACCAACTAGCCCTCCAAGAGACCCAGTACTTC. Its translation: CASNQLALQETQYF.

This rearrangement joins TRBV5-5 to TRBJ2-7; tentatively, D is TRBD1 or TRBD2 (5 bases each). V was pared by 2 bases and J by 3 bases, with 21 bases between. Germline assignment: CDR1 SGHKS and CDR2 YYEKEE (reference sequence). The CDR3 is made up of 17 amino acids. The CDR3 sequence: CASSFVKSRDRDYEQYF. The DNA of the CDR3 is TGTGCCAGCAGCTTCGTCAAATCTCGGGACCGGGACTACGAGCAGTACTTC.

The chain joins TRBV5-1 to TRBJ2-1; 10 bases align to TRBD1. The V and J ends lost 5 bases and 8 bases, in that order; junction bases with no gene match: 13. The CDR3 has 16 amino acids. Germline V CDR1 and CDR2: SGHRS, YFSETQ. The CDR3 loop is CASSPTLTTGGHEQFF. The CDR3 DNA follows: TGCGCCAGCAGTCCTACCCTGACGACAGGGGGCCATGAGCAGTTCTTC.

The J gene is TRBJ2-2, the V gene TRBV11-2; no clear D gene. V shed 1 base and J shed 0 bases, with 15 bases lying between them. CDR1 is SGHAT and CDR2 is FQNNGV in the germline V gene. This CDR3 is 18 amino acids long. The CDR3 region is CASSLVASGRTNTGELFF. Here the CDR3 DNA reads TGTGCCAGCAGCTTAGTGGCTTCGGGTAGGACGAACACCGGGGAGCTGTTTTTT.

The sample holds a few counts of this clonotype. The rearrangement uses TRBV7-2 and TRBJ1-4, with 7 bases matching TRBD1. J gave up 0 bases and V 5 bases, and 9 bases lay outside the gene matches. In germline, CDR1 is SGHTA, CDR2 FQGNSA. CDR3 length equals 17 residues. The CDR3, as DNA: TGTGCCAGCAGCCCCCAACCCGGACAGGCAACTAATGAAAAACTGTTTTTT. Its protein is CASSPQPGQATNEKLFF.

This clonotype was found a few times. V is TRBV27 and J is TRBJ2-2; 8 bases line up with TRBD1. Germline CDR1 MNHEY, CDR2 SMNVEV (reference sequence). Trimming removed 6 bases from V and 0 bases from J; junction bases left unmatched: 6. The CDR3 sequence is 16 residues long. The CDR3 is CASSPKGQANTGELFF. The CDR3, as DNA: TGTGCCAGCAGCCCGAAGGGACAGGCGAACACCGGGGAGCTGTTTTTT.

This clonotype has just a few counts. The chain employs TRBV20-1 and TRBJ1-5, with TRBD1 matching over 7 bases. Germline V CDR1 and CDR2: DFQATT, SNEGSKA (reference sequence). The CDR3 totals 13 residues. V shed 6 bases, J shed 5 bases, and the junction held 7 bases outside the gene matches. CDR3 region: CSAATGADQPQHF. The CDR3 region has the DNA TGCAGTGCCGCAACAGGGGCAGATCAGCCCCAGCATTTT.

This rearrangement joins TRBV20-1 to TRBJ2-4, with a tentative D call TRBD2 (7 bases). Germline CDR1 is DFQATT and CDR2 is SNEGSKA (reference sequence). The CDR3 spans 17 residues. V was shortened by 3 bases and J by 1 base, with 19 bases between the two germline ends. The CDR3, as DNA: TGCAGTGCTAGTAAACCGTGGGGGGGCAAGGCCAAAAACATTCAGTACTTC. Encoded protein: CSASKPWGGKAKNIQYF.

This clonotype was detected once. For the CDR3, the DNA is TGTGCCAGCAACGGAGCTTGGGACTATCTCAGCCCACGGGATACGCAGTATTTT. Translated, it gives CASNGAWDYLSPRDTQYF. The rearrangement links TRBV12-3 or TRBV12-4 to TRBJ2-3, with 7 positions matching TRBD2. The ends lost 7 bases at V and 6 bases at J; junction bases unmatched: 22. CDR3 length equals 18 residues.

This chain connects TRBV7-8 to TRBJ1-2, with unresolved D. Trimming removed 5 bases from V and 1 base from J, with 11 bases in between. The CDR3 is made up of 14 amino acids. CDR1 SGHVS and CDR2 FQNEAQ come from the germline V gene. The DNA for the CDR3 is TGTGCCAGCAGCCCCCAGGTTTATAACTATGGCTACACCTTC. Protein sequence: CASSPQVYNYGYTF.

The chain combines TRBV5-1 with TRBJ1-1, with D possibly matching TRBD1 (6 bases). The germline gives CDR1 SGHRS, CDR2 YFSETQ. The CDR3 consists of 15 residues. Trimming cost V 4 bases and J 1 base, with 14 bases left between them. The CDR3 bases are TGCGCCAGCAGCCGCCGGGGGCCGGGGAACACTGAAGCTTTCTTT. It encodes CASSRRGPGNTEAFF. The full variable domain, with the rest looked up from reference TRBV5-1 and TRBJ1-1, is KAGVTQTPRYLIKTRGQQVTLSCSPISGHRSVSWYQQTPGQGLQFLFEYFSETQRNKGNFPGRFSGRQFSNSRSEMNVSTLELGDSALYLCASSRRGPGNTEAFFGQGTRLTVV.

The chain joins TRBV4-1 to TRBJ1-5; D might be TRBD1 (5 bases). The CDR3 totals 16 residues. V lost 1 base and J 6 bases, leaving 16 bases between the germline ends. CDR1 and CDR2 from the germline V gene are MGHRA and YSYEKL. The CDR3 coding sequence is TGCGCCAGCAGCCAAGCGGGAGCTGGGACCCCTCAGCCCCAGCATTTT. This codes for CASSQAGAGTPQPQHF.

This chain uses TRBV5-6 with TRBJ1-4; possibly TRBD1 for D (6 bases). V dropped 7 bases and J dropped 0 bases, with 13 bases sitting between them. Germline V lookup: CDR1 SGHDT, CDR2 YYEEEE. The CDR3 has 15 amino acids. CDR3 protein: CASGRTGTTNEKLFF. CDR3 coding DNA: TGTGCCAGCGGCCGAACAGGGACAACTAATGAAAAACTGTTTTTT.

The genes are TRBV20-1 and TRBJ1-6; TRBD1 matches at 7 bases. There are 16 residues in the CDR3. The junction had 11 bases not matched to a gene; V was cut back by 2 bases and J by 7 bases. CDR1 and CDR2 (germline): DFQATT, SNEGSKA (reference sequence). CDR3 sequence: CSARPSGQASNSPLHF. The CDR3 DNA is TGCAGTGCTAGACCCTCCGGACAGGCTTCGAATTCACCCCTCCACTTT.

This clonotype has just one count. The CDR3 protein is CSVGPRGVGTDTQYF. The CDR3 nucleotides read TGCAGCGTAGGCCCGCGGGGGGTCGGCACAGATACGCAGTATTTT. This chain joins TRBV29-1 and TRBJ2-3, with TRBD2 identical over 8 bases. After removal of 6 bases from V and 1 base from J, the junction contained 9 bases not matched to a gene. The germline V gene has CDR1 SQVTM and CDR2 ANQGSEA. The CDR3 is made up of 15 amino acids.

This clonotype has a handful of counts. The chain couples TRBV19 to TRBJ2-1, with 9 bases identical to TRBD1. Losses at the gene ends were 5 bases for V and 5 bases for J; bases not matched to a gene: 19. The CDR3 contains 19 residues. CDR1 and CDR2 (germline): LNHDA, SQIVND (reference sequence). The CDR3 protein is CASSLGGQGFLDRDNEQFF. In DNA form, the CDR3 reads TGTGCCAGTAGTTTAGGCGGACAGGGGTTCCTCGATCGGGACAATGAGCAGTTCTTC. The entire variable domain, with the rest obtained from reference TRBV19 and TRBJ2-1, is as follows: DGGITQSPKYLFRKEGQNVTLSCEQNLNHDAMYWYRQDPGQGLRLIYYSQIVNDFQKGDIAEGYSVSREKKESFPLTVTSAQKNPTAFYLCASSLGGQGFLDRDNEQFFGPGTRLTVL.

This clonotype showed up just a few times. The rearrangement links TRBV12-3 or TRBV12-4 to TRBJ2-1; 10 bases map to TRBD2. J gave up 5 bases and V 5 bases, and 6 bases lay outside the gene matches. This CDR3 has 15 residues. CDR3 loop: CASSPWTSGHNEQFF. The CDR3 nucleotides are TGTGCCAGCAGTCCTTGGACTAGCGGACACAATGAGCAGTTCTTC.

The chain joins TRBV20-1 to TRBJ1-5; the D gene is possibly TRBD1 (6 bases). Trimming removed 2 bases at V and 3 bases at J, with 11 bases between. This CDR3 is built from 14 residues. Germline loops: CDR1 DFQATT, CDR2 SNEGSKA (reference sequence). The DNA for the CDR3 is TGCAGTGCTAGAATGAGGGGGGCCAATCAGCCCCAGCATTTT. Translated: CSARMRGANQPQHF.

The V gene is TRBV4-2, the J gene TRBJ2-2; D ambiguous. Germline V gene lookup returns CDR1 LGHNA and CDR2 YNFKEQ. The CDR3 runs to 15 residues. V was shortened by 1 base and J by 5 bases, with 11 bases between the two germline ends. The CDR3 DNA is TGTGCCAGCAGCCAAGGCAGCCAAGATACCGGGGAGCTGTTTTTT. Its translation: CASSQGSQDTGELFF.

The genes are TRBV29-1 and TRBJ1-2; D remains ambiguous. Germline CDR1 is SQVTM and CDR2 is ANQGSEA. The V gene lost 6 bases and the J gene lost 0 bases, with 8 bases spanning the gap. The CDR3 covers 12 residues. The CDR3 DNA reads TGCAGCGTCATCACATCTAACTATGGCTACACCTTC. The encoded protein is CSVITSNYGYTF. Filled out from reference TRBV29-1 and TRBJ1-2, the complete variable domain reads SAVISQKPSRDICQRGTSLTIQCQVDSQVTMMFWYRQQPGQSLTLIATANQGSEATYESGFVIDKFPISRPNLTFSTLTVSNMSPEDSSIYLCSVITSNYGYTFGSGTRLTVV.

The rearrangement joins TRBV20-1 to TRBJ2-7; 11 bases line up with TRBD2. CDR1 and CDR2 from the germline V gene are DFQATT and SNEGSKA (reference sequence). The J segment lost 1 base and the V segment lost 6 bases, leaving 5 bases of the junction unmatched. CDR3 length equals 14 residues. Written as DNA, the CDR3 is TGCAGTGCCCCCGGGACTAGCGGATCCTACGAGCAGTACTTC. Its protein product is CSAPGTSGSYEQYF.

The gene calls are TRBV7-2 and TRBJ2-5; 7 bases fit TRBD2. Germline V gene lookup returns CDR1 SGHTA and CDR2 FQGNSA. The V segment lost 2 bases and the J segment 6 bases; nucleotides outside the gene matches: 6. The CDR3 covers 14 residues. This chain's CDR3 is CASSLSRLAQTQYF. The CDR3 bases are TGTGCCAGCAGCTTAAGTCGACTAGCCCAGACCCAGTACTTC.

This clonotype was counted ten times or more. The chain uses TRBV5-1 and TRBJ2-2, with D uncertain. Germline assignment: CDR1 SGHRS and CDR2 YFSETQ. V shed 0 bases and J shed 8 bases, with 5 bases lying between them. The CDR3 extends over 12 amino acids. The CDR3 protein is CASSLARGELFF. CDR3 coding DNA: TGCGCCAGCAGCTTGGCCAGAGGGGAGCTGTTTTTT.

In this sample, this clonotype turned up a few times. This sequence joins TRBV18 and TRBJ1-1; possibly TRBD1 for D (5 bases). This CDR3 region has 14 residues. V shed 6 bases and J shed 2 bases, with 13 bases lying between them. In germline, CDR1 is KGHSH, CDR2 LQKENI. The CDR3 DNA sequence: TGTGCCAGCTCTCGTGGGGGGACCAACACTGAAGCTTTCTTT. It translates to CASSRGGTNTEAFF.